The text below deals with one TCR beta chain. One end of the junction is discordant with germline, which a read error may explain. The data derive from a study of tumor and adjacent non-tumor tissue in lung cancer. RNA was extracted from bulk tissue without any cell sorting. The CDR3 length is 15 residues. A modified ARM-PCR protocol with three rounds of nested PCR amplified TCRbeta. TCRdb used MiXCR to reprocess the multiplex PCR reads, holding one entry per CDR3 protein. The data contain about 76,000 distinct CDR3 sequences, under 70% of them singletons. The specimen was lung tumor tissue. This receptor was obtained from a woman aged 65 to 85 with non-small cell lung cancer. The chain joins TRBV12-3 or TRBV12-4 to TRBJ2-3, with 11 bases lining up with TRBD2. The CDR3 region is CANSRGLAGTDTHYF. CDR3 in DNA: TGTGCCAACAGCCGCGGACTAGCGGGCACAGATACGCACTATTTT.